This T cell receptor beta chain originates from a study of CD8 T cells in Susac syndrome. Sequencing of TCR beta was performed on blood CD8+ T cells and on blood CD4+ T cells. Purification of the CD8+ and CD4+ T cells relied on negative isolation, and TEMRA cells underwent FACS enrichment. The RNA input was roughly 0.45 to 1 ug, and it was reverse transcribed with random hexamers. Multiplex PCR with immunoSEQ amplified the TCR beta CDR3 across 54 Vbeta and 13 Jbeta. In TCRdb, the immunoSEQ multiplex PCR reads were re-called with MiXCR into one record per CDR3 protein. The repertoire holds hundreds of thousands of distinct CDR3 sequences, with roughly 94% as singletons. A note on this clonotype: Antigen specificity is unknown.

General study results and limits: In its TCR sequencing and HLA analysis, the study acknowledged that the number of individuals was relatively small.

This CDR3 has 14 residues. J was trimmed by 2 bases and V by 5 bases; bases with no gene match: 8. Germline-derived CDR1 and CDR2 are DFQATT and SNEGSKA (reference sequence). The chain carries TRBV20-1 and TRBJ1-1; 7 bases match TRBD1. This receptor was taken from a human donor with multiple sclerosis. Input material: CD4+ T cells from PBMCs. CDR3 in amino acids: CSALKGQPNTEAFF. CDR3 coding DNA: TGCAGTGCTCTTAAGGGACAGCCCAACACTGAAGCTTTCTTT.